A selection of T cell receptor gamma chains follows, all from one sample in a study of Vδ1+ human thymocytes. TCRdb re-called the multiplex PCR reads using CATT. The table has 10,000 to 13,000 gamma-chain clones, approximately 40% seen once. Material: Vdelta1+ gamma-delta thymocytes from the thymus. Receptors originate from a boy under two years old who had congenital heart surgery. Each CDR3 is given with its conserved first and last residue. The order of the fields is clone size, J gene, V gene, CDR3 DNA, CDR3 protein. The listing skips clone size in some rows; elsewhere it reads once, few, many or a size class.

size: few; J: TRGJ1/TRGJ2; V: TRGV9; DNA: TGTGCCTTGTGGGAGGTGCACCATTATAAGAAACTCTTT; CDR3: CALWEVHHYKKLF
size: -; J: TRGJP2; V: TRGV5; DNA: TGTGCCACCTGGGACAGGCAGGGTTGGATCAAGACGTTT; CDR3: CATWDRQGWIKTF
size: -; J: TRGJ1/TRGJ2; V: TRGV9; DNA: TGTGCCTTGTGGGAGCGGCGCGGGGGATATAAGAAACTCTTT; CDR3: CALWERRGGYKKLF
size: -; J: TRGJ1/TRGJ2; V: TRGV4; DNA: TGTGCCACCTGGGTTTCGGGTTATTATAAGAAACTCTTT; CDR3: CATWVSGYYKKLF
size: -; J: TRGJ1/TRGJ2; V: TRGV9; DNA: TGTGCCTTGTGGGAGTCCCATTATTATAAGAAACTCTTT; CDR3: CALWESHYYKKLF
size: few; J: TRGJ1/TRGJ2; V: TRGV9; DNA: TGTGCCTTGCGGGAGGTCGGGGGGAAACTCTTT; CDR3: CALREVGGKLF
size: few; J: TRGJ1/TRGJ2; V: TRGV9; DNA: TGTGCCTTGTGGGAGGTTGAATTTTATTATAAGAAACTCTTT; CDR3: CALWEVEFYYKKLF
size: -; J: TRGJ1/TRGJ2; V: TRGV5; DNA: TGTGCCACCTGGAGAGTATATAAGAAACTCTTT; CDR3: CATWRVYKKLF
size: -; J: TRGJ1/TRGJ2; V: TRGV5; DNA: TGTGCCACCTGGGACAGGGTTACGAATTATTATAAGAAACTCTTT; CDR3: CATWDRVTNYYKKLF
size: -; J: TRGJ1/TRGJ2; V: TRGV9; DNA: TGTGCCTTGTGGGAGGGAACCCATTATAAGAAACTCTTT; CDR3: CALWEGTHYKKLF
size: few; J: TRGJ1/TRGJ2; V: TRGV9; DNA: TGTGCCTTGTGGGAGGAGAATAAGAAACTCTTT; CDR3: CALWEENKKLF
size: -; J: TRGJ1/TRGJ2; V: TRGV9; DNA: TGTGCCTTGTGGGAGGTGCACGGGGTCCCCAAGAAACTCTTT; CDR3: CALWEVHGVPKKLF
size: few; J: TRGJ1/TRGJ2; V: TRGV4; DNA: TGTGCCACCTGGGATGTAGCATATAAGAAACTCTTT; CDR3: CATWDVAYKKLF
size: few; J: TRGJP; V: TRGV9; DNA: TGTGCCTTGTGGGAGGGGAAACAAGAGTTGGGCAAAAAAATCAAGGTATTT; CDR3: CALWEGKQELGKKIKVF
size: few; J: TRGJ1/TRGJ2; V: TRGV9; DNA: TGTGCCTTGTGGGAGGTTCTGTGGAAACTCTTT; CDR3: CALWEVLWKLF
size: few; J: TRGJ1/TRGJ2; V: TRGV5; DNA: TGTGCCACCGTGGTCGGGTATAAGAAACTCTTT; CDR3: CATVVGYKKLF
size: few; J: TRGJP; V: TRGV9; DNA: TGTGCCTTGTGGGAGGTGCTGGTGCAGTTGGGCAAAAAAATCAAGGTATTT; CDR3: CALWEVLVQLGKKIKVF
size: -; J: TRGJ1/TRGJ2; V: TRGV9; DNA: TGTGCCTTGTGGGTCCCGAATTATTATAAGAAACTCTTT; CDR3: CALWVPNYYKKLF
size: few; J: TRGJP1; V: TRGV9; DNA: TGTGCCTTGTGGGAGGTGCACTCGACCACTGGTTGGTTCAAGATATTT; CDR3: CALWEVHSTTGWFKIF
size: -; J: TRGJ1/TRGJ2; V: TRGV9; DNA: TGTGCCTTGTGGGAGGCGCCAAAGAAACTCTTT; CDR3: CALWEAPKKLF
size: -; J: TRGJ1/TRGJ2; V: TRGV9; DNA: TGTGCCTTGTGGGTGTCTTATAAGAAACTCTTT; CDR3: CALWVSYKKLF
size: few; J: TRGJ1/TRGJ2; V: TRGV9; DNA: TGTGCCTTGTGGGAGGGGGGGTATAAGAAACTCTTT; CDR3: CALWEGGYKKLF
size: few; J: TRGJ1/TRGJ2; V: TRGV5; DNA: TGTGCCACCTGGATATCGTCGAATTATTATAAGAAACTCTTT; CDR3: CATWISSNYYKKLF
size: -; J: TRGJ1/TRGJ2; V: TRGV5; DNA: TGTGCCACCTGGGAGTACGGCGATTATAAGAAACTCTTT; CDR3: CATWEYGDYKKLF
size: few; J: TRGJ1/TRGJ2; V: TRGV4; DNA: TGTGCCACCTGGGATGAGAATAATTATAAGAAACTCTTT; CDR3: CATWDENNYKKLF
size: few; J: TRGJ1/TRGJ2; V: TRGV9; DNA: TGTGCCTTGTGGGAGCTTCTAGGGTATAAGAAACTCTTT; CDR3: CALWELLGYKKLF
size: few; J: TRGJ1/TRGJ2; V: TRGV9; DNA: TGTGCCTTGTGGGAGATCCCCGGGAATAGAGTCTTT; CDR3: CALWEIPGNRVF
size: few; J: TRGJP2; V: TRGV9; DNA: TGTGCCTTGTGGGAGGAGCGAAGTGATTGGATCAAGACGTTT; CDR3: CALWEERSDWIKTF
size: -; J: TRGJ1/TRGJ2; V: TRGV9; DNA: TGTGCCTTGTGGGAGTGGCATTATAAGAAACTCTTT; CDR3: CALWEWHYKKLF
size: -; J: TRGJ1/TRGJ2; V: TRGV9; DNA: TGTGCCTTGTGGGAGGTGCCGAACTATTATAAGAAACTCTTT; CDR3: CALWEVPNYYKKLF
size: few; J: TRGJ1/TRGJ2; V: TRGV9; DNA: TGTGCCTTGTGGGAGGTTTGGAGACATAAGAAACTCTTT; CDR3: CALWEVWRHKKLF
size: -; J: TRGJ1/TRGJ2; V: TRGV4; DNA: TGTGCCACCTGGGATGGGGGCCATTATTATAAGAAACTCTTT; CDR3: CATWDGGHYYKKLF
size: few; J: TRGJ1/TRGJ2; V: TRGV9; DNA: TGTGCCTTGTGGGAGAGGGCGGTGAGGAAGAAACTCTTT; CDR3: CALWERAVRKKLF
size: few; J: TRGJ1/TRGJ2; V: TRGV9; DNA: TGTGCCTTGTGGGAGGTGCTTTATAAGAAACTCTTT; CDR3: CALWEVLYKKLF
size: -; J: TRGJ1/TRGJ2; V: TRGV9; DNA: TGTGCCTTGTGGGAGTATGATTATAAGAAACTCTTT; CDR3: CALWEYDYKKLF
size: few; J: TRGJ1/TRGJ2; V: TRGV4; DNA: TGTGCCACCTGGGATGCCCCTTATAAGAAACTCTTT; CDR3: CATWDAPYKKLF
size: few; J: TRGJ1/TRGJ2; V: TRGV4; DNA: TGTACCACCTGGGATTGCCATAAGAAACTCTTT; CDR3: CTTWDCHKKLF
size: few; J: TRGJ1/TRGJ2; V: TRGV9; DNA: TGTGCCTTGTGGGAAGGATGGTATAAGAAACTCTTT; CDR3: CALWEGWYKKLF
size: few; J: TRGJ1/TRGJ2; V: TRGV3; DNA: TGTGCCACCTGGGAGCCCGGGCGTTATTATAAGAAACTCTTT; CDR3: CATWEPGRYYKKLF
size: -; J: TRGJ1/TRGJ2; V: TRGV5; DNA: TGTGCCACCTGGGACTCGGGTTATTATAAGAAACTCTTT; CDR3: CATWDSGYYKKLF
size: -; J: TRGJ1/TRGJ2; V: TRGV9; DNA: TGTGCCTTGTGGGATCGTTATAAGAAACTCTTT; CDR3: CALWDRYKKLF
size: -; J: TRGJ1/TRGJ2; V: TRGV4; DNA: TGTGCCACCGGGGATGTCCGGGCGAAGAAACTCTTT; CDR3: CATGDVRAKKLF
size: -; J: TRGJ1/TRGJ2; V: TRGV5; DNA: TGTGCCACCTGGGACAGGCACTCGGATTATTATAAGAAACTCTTT; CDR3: CATWDRHSDYYKKLF
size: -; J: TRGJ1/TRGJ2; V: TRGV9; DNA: TGTGCCTTGTGGGAGGCGTTTTATTATAAGAAACTCTTT; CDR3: CALWEAFYYKKLF
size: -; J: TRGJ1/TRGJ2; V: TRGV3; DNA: TGTGCCACCTGGGACGGAGTGAAGAAACTCTTT; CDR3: CATWDGVKKLF